This T cell receptor (beta chain) was captured by sequencing in a study of PD-1 blockade in classical Hodgkin lymphoma. Study overall: Nivolumab was given intravenously to patients at 3 mg/kg every 2 weeks. Study-wide findings and caveats: Relapsed/refractory patients reportedly had the lowest baseline TCR diversity, below newly diagnosed patients, who were below healthy donors.

Germline loops: CDR1 MRHNA, CDR2 SNTAGT. The CDR3 covers 14 residues. Clones were read by immunoSEQ multiplex PCR, and TCRdb kept only the in-frame ones, dropping some. The table lists fewer than 80,000 clones, 60% to 80% of them singletons. Each of the patients experienced relapse following autologous stem cell transplantation, and their brentuximab vedotin exposure differed. To note about this clone: Its antigen is unknown. One end of the junction is discordant with germline, which a read error may explain.

The material sequenced was peripheral blood mononuclear cells (PBMCs), taken before the second cycle of nivolumab. This TCR was recovered from a human donor with classical Hodgkin lymphoma. The V and J genes are TRBV6-4 and TRBJ2-6, with a weak D call TRBD1 (5 bases). The CDR3 protein is CASSEQAGANVLTF. The CDR3 nucleotides are TGTGCCAGTAGTGAACAGGCTGGGGCCAACGTCCTGACTTTC.